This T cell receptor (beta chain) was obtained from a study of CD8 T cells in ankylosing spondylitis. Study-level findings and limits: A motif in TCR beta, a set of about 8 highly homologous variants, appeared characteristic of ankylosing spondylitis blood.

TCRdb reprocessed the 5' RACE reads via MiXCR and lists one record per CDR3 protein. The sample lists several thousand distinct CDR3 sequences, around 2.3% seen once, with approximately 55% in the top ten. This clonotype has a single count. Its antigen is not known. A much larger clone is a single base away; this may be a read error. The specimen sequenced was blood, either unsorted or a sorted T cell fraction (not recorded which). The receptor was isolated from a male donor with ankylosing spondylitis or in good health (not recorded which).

CDR3 sequence (DNA): TGTGCCAGCAGCGGGCTCGGGAGGCCGCGGGATACGCAGTATTTT. Translating gives CASSGLGRPRDTQYF. This rearrangement joins TRBV9 to TRBJ2-3; 7 nucleotides line up with TRBD2. The CDR3 runs to 15 residues. Germline CDR1 SGDLS, CDR2 YYNGEE. Trimming removed 3 bases from V and 6 bases from J; junction bases left unmatched: 10.